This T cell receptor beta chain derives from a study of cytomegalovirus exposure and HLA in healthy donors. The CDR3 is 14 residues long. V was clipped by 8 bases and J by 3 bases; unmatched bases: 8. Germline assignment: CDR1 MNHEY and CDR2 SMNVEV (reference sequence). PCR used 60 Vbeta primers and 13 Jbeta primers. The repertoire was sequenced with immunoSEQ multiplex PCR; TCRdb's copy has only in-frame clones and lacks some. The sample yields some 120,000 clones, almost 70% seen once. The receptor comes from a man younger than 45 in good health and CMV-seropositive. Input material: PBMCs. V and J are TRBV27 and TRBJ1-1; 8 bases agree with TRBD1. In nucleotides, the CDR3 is TGTGCCAGCGGGGGGGACAGGACTTACACTGAAGCTTTCTTT. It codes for CASGGDRTYTEAFF.